The rows below give T cell receptor beta chains drawn from one sample of a study of blood T cells in healthy people across ages. One entry per CDR3 protein results from TCRdb running MiXCR on the 5' RACE reads. This table holds about 1.4 million distinct CDR3 sequences, approximately 59% found once. Sequencing input: blood. The receptors stem from a man aged 18 to 35 in good health. Both conserved end residues are part of each CDR3. A D gene is named only where the DNA matches it firmly. Only part of the rows carry a size: once, few, many, or a class if the clone is expanded.

V gene: TRBV20-1
CDR3 length: 15
D gene: TRBD1
J gene: TRBJ2-7
clone size: NA
CDR3 protein: CSAKHPQGATYEQYF
CDR3 DNA: TGCAGTGCTAAACACCCACAGGGGGCGACGTACGAGCAGTACTTC

V gene: TRBV29-1
CDR3 length: 12
D gene: NA
J gene: TRBJ1-1
clone size: NA
CDR3 protein: CSGGRGGTEAFF
CDR3 DNA: TGCAGCGGAGGACGGGGTGGCACTGAAGCTTTCTTT

V gene: TRBV27
CDR3 length: 15
D gene: NA
J gene: TRBJ2-5
clone size: NA
CDR3 protein: CASSLGGSGAYKQYF
CDR3 DNA: TGTGCCAGCAGTTTAGGAGGGTCGGGTGCCTACAAGCAGTACTTC

V gene: TRBV20-1
CDR3 length: 11
D gene: NA
J gene: TRBJ2-7
clone size: NA
CDR3 protein: CSATLNYEQYF
CDR3 DNA: TGCAGTGCTACCCTCAACTACGAGCAGTACTTC

V gene: TRBV7-2
CDR3 length: 11
D gene: NA
J gene: TRBJ2-5
clone size: once
CDR3 protein: CASSFGPTQYF
CDR3 DNA: TGTGCCAGCAGCTTCGGGCCGACCCAGTACTTC

V gene: TRBV2
CDR3 length: 13
D gene: NA
J gene: TRBJ2-5
clone size: NA
CDR3 protein: CASSEQNQETQYF
CDR3 DNA: TGTGCCAGCAGTGAACAAAACCAAGAGACCCAGTACTTC

V gene: TRBV10-3
CDR3 length: 14
D gene: NA
J gene: TRBJ2-3
clone size: NA
CDR3 protein: CAISVSGSTDTQYF
CDR3 DNA: TGTGCCATCAGTGTTTCGGGAAGCACAGATACGCAGTATTTT

V gene: TRBV11-2
CDR3 length: 12
D gene: NA
J gene: TRBJ2-7
clone size: NA
CDR3 protein: CASSLDRSIQYF
CDR3 DNA: TGTGCCAGCAGCTTAGATCGTTCTATTCAGTACTTC

V gene: TRBV24-1
CDR3 length: 16
D gene: TRBD1
J gene: TRBJ2-5
clone size: NA
CDR3 protein: CATRTPEQGDKETQYF
CDR3 DNA: TGTGCCACCAGAACCCCCGAGCAGGGGGACAAGGAGACCCAGTACTTC

V gene: TRBV3-1
CDR3 length: 15
D gene: TRBD2
J gene: TRBJ2-1
clone size: NA
CDR3 protein: CASRVRLAGSDEQFF
CDR3 DNA: TGTGCCAGCAGGGTGCGGCTAGCGGGATCGGATGAGCAGTTCTTC

V gene: TRBV12-3/TRBV12-4
CDR3 length: 15
D gene: TRBD2
J gene: TRBJ2-1
clone size: NA
CDR3 protein: CASTRSGSSLNEQFF
CDR3 DNA: TGTGCCAGCACCCGGAGCGGGAGCTCTCTCAATGAGCAGTTCTTC

V gene: TRBV9
CDR3 length: 16
D gene: NA
J gene: TRBJ2-2
clone size: NA
CDR3 protein: CASSVEAALGIGELFF
CDR3 DNA: TGTGCCAGCAGCGTAGAAGCGGCTTTAGGTATCGGGGAGCTGTTTTTT

V gene: TRBV29-1
CDR3 length: 18
D gene: TRBD1
J gene: TRBJ1-5
clone size: once
CDR3 protein: CSVQRTGRRSDSNQPQHF
CDR3 DNA: TGCAGCGTTCAGCGGACAGGGAGGCGAAGTGATAGCAATCAGCCCCAGCATTTT

V gene: TRBV7-2
CDR3 length: 15
D gene: NA
J gene: TRBJ2-1
clone size: once
CDR3 protein: CASSSLDPYNNEQFF
CDR3 DNA: TGTGCCAGCAGCTCCCTGGACCCATACAACAATGAGCAGTTCTTC

V gene: TRBV4-3
CDR3 length: 15
D gene: TRBD1
J gene: TRBJ2-7
clone size: few
CDR3 protein: CASSNGQGASYEQYF
CDR3 DNA: TGCGCCAGCAGCAACGGTCAGGGGGCCTCCTACGAGCAGTACTTC

V gene: TRBV10-3
CDR3 length: 15
D gene: TRBD2
J gene: TRBJ2-3
clone size: few
CDR3 protein: CAISMGLAETDTQYF
CDR3 DNA: TGTGCCATCAGTATGGGACTAGCAGAGACAGATACGCAGTATTTT

V gene: TRBV25-1
CDR3 length: 12
D gene: NA
J gene: TRBJ2-5
clone size: NA
CDR3 protein: CASSEYVEPQYF
CDR3 DNA: TGTGCCAGCAGTGAATATGTTGAACCCCAGTACTTC

V gene: TRBV7-9
CDR3 length: 15
D gene: NA
J gene: TRBJ2-4
clone size: NA
CDR3 protein: CASSLATPPGNIQYF
CDR3 DNA: TGTGCCAGCAGCTTAGCGACGCCCCCAGGGAACATTCAGTACTTC

V gene: TRBV20-1
CDR3 length: 11
D gene: NA
J gene: TRBJ2-1
clone size: NA
CDR3 protein: CKGVSYNEQFF
CDR3 DNA: TGCAAAGGCGTCTCCTACAATGAGCAGTTCTTC

V gene: TRBV10-3
CDR3 length: 13
D gene: NA
J gene: TRBJ1-5
clone size: NA
CDR3 protein: CAIRARTDQPQHF
CDR3 DNA: TGTGCCATCAGAGCAAGGACAGATCAGCCCCAGCATTTT

V gene: TRBV4-1
CDR3 length: 14
D gene: NA
J gene: TRBJ1-1
clone size: NA
CDR3 protein: CASSQDPDGGVAFF
CDR3 DNA: TGCGCCAGCAGCCAAGATCCCGACGGGGGGGTCGCTTTCTTT

V gene: TRBV12-3/TRBV12-4
CDR3 length: 12
D gene: NA
J gene: TRBJ1-5
clone size: NA
CDR3 protein: CASSLVLQPQHF
CDR3 DNA: TGTGCCAGCAGTTTAGTCCTTCAGCCCCAGCATTTT

V gene: TRBV7-8
CDR3 length: 15
D gene: TRBD1
J gene: TRBJ1-2
clone size: few
CDR3 protein: CASRGETGGYYGYTF
CDR3 DNA: TGTGCCAGCAGGGGCGAGACAGGGGGTTACTATGGCTACACCTTC

V gene: TRBV6-2/TRBV6-3
CDR3 length: 16
D gene: NA
J gene: TRBJ1-2
clone size: NA
CDR3 protein: CASSYSRGIPSYGYTF
CDR3 DNA: TGTGCCAGCAGTTACTCTAGGGGGATCCCCTCCTATGGCTACACCTTC

V gene: TRBV20-1
CDR3 length: 13
D gene: NA
J gene: TRBJ1-2
clone size: NA
CDR3 protein: CSARGVYRYGYTF
CDR3 DNA: TGCAGTGCTAGAGGGGTTTACCGTTATGGCTACACCTTC

V gene: TRBV6-5
CDR3 length: 15
D gene: TRBD2
J gene: TRBJ2-3
clone size: NA
CDR3 protein: CASSYGLVGTDTQYF
CDR3 DNA: TGTGCCAGCAGTTACGGACTAGTGGGCACAGATACGCAGTATTTT

V gene: TRBV9
CDR3 length: 15
D gene: NA
J gene: TRBJ1-2
clone size: NA
CDR3 protein: CASSGTYELGYGYTF
CDR3 DNA: TGTGCCAGCAGCGGGACATACGAGCTTGGCTATGGCTACACCTTC

V gene: TRBV28
CDR3 length: 14
D gene: TRBD2
J gene: TRBJ2-1
clone size: few
CDR3 protein: CASTAGGLFNEQFF
CDR3 DNA: TGTGCCAGCACCGCGGGGGGGCTTTTTAATGAGCAGTTCTTC

V gene: TRBV6-2/TRBV6-3
CDR3 length: 15
D gene: NA
J gene: TRBJ1-6
clone size: NA
CDR3 protein: CASRPETLYNSPLHF
CDR3 DNA: TGTGCCAGCAGACCTGAGACGCTTTATAATTCACCCCTCCACTTT

V gene: TRBV6-5
CDR3 length: 13
D gene: NA
J gene: TRBJ2-7
clone size: NA
CDR3 protein: CASGGRSLLEQYF
CDR3 DNA: TGTGCCAGCGGTGGGAGGTCTCTCTTGGAGCAGTACTTC

V gene: TRBV25-1
CDR3 length: 14
D gene: NA
J gene: TRBJ2-3
clone size: NA
CDR3 protein: CASSDPPYTDTQYF
CDR3 DNA: TGTGCCAGCAGTGATCCGCCATACACAGATACGCAGTATTTT

V gene: TRBV27
CDR3 length: 14
D gene: NA
J gene: TRBJ2-7
clone size: NA
CDR3 protein: CASKVGLDVYEQYF
CDR3 DNA: TGTGCCAGCAAGGTAGGGCTAGACGTTTACGAGCAGTACTTC

V gene: TRBV6-2/TRBV6-3
CDR3 length: 18
D gene: NA
J gene: TRBJ1-5
clone size: once
CDR3 protein: CASSYRAADPYSNQPQHF
CDR3 DNA: TGTGCCAGCAGTTACAGGGCGGCAGACCCTTATAGCAATCAGCCCCAGCATTTT

V gene: TRBV7-2
CDR3 length: 18
D gene: TRBD2
J gene: TRBJ2-3
clone size: NA
CDR3 protein: CASSSQVRAGGRPDTQYF
CDR3 DNA: TGTGCCAGCAGCTCCCAGGTCAGGGCGGGAGGGAGGCCAGATACGCAGTATTTT

V gene: TRBV7-9
CDR3 length: 14
D gene: NA
J gene: TRBJ2-7
clone size: NA
CDR3 protein: CASRNRDKSYEQYF
CDR3 DNA: TGTGCCAGCAGAAATCGGGACAAGTCCTACGAGCAGTACTTC

V gene: TRBV29-1
CDR3 length: 12
D gene: NA
J gene: TRBJ1-1
clone size: NA
CDR3 protein: CSVEWGRTEAFF
CDR3 DNA: TGCAGCGTTGAGTGGGGTCGGACTGAAGCTTTCTTT

V gene: TRBV20-1
CDR3 length: 13
D gene: TRBD1
J gene: TRBJ1-6
clone size: NA
CDR3 protein: CSGTEAYNSPLHF
CDR3 DNA: TGCAGCGGGACAGAAGCTTATAATTCACCCCTCCACTTT

V gene: TRBV6-1
CDR3 length: 12
D gene: NA
J gene: TRBJ1-2
clone size: NA
CDR3 protein: CASGKGNYGYTF
CDR3 DNA: TGTGCCAGCGGAAAGGGCAACTATGGCTACACCTTC

V gene: TRBV7-2
CDR3 length: 13
D gene: NA
J gene: TRBJ2-5
clone size: NA
CDR3 protein: CASSLDLVGTQYF
CDR3 DNA: TGTGCCAGCAGCCTGGACTTGGTGGGGACCCAGTACTTC

V gene: TRBV7-9
CDR3 length: 12
D gene: NA
J gene: TRBJ2-1
clone size: NA
CDR3 protein: CASSFRDKEQFF
CDR3 DNA: TGTGCCAGCAGCTTCCGAGACAAGGAGCAGTTCTTC

V gene: TRBV5-1
CDR3 length: 15
D gene: TRBD2
J gene: TRBJ2-7
clone size: few
CDR3 protein: CASSLAGTSDYEQYF
CDR3 DNA: TGCGCCAGCAGCTTGGCCGGGACTAGCGACTACGAGCAGTACTTC

V gene: TRBV6-6
CDR3 length: 16
D gene: NA
J gene: TRBJ2-3
clone size: NA
CDR3 protein: CASSYSDMSRTDTQYF
CDR3 DNA: TGTGCCAGCAGTTACTCCGACATGAGTCGCACAGATACGCAGTATTTT

V gene: TRBV21-1
CDR3 length: 13
D gene: NA
J gene: TRBJ1-3
clone size: NA
CDR3 protein: CAVDTYHVNTIYF
CDR3 DNA: TGTGCCGTCGACACCTACCACGTAAACACCATATATTTT

V gene: TRBV12-3/TRBV12-4
CDR3 length: 15
D gene: TRBD2
J gene: TRBJ2-1
clone size: few
CDR3 protein: CASTLSGSRYNEQFF
CDR3 DNA: TGTGCCAGCACCCTTAGCGGGAGTCGGTACAATGAGCAGTTCTTC

V gene: TRBV19
CDR3 length: 14
D gene: NA
J gene: TRBJ2-3
clone size: NA
CDR3 protein: CASNPGIGTDTQYF
CDR3 DNA: TGTGCCAGTAATCCGGGGATAGGAACAGATACGCAGTATTTT

V gene: TRBV5-1
CDR3 length: 12
D gene: NA
J gene: TRBJ1-2
clone size: NA
CDR3 protein: CASSLIQGGYTF
CDR3 DNA: TGCGCCAGCAGCTTAATACAAGGTGGCTACACCTTC

V gene: TRBV4-1
CDR3 length: 16
D gene: NA
J gene: TRBJ1-2
clone size: few
CDR3 protein: CASSHKTAASNYGYTF
CDR3 DNA: TGCGCCAGCAGCCATAAAACGGCAGCATCTAACTATGGCTACACCTTC

V gene: TRBV3-1
CDR3 length: 13
D gene: NA
J gene: TRBJ2-7
clone size: NA
CDR3 protein: CASSPQNHHEQYF
CDR3 DNA: TGTGCCAGCAGCCCCCAAAACCACCACGAGCAGTACTTC

V gene: TRBV6-6
CDR3 length: 15
D gene: NA
J gene: TRBJ2-3
clone size: NA
CDR3 protein: CASISVDPSTDTQYF
CDR3 DNA: TGTGCCAGCATTTCAGTGGACCCTAGCACAGATACGCAGTATTTT

V gene: TRBV30
CDR3 length: 14
D gene: NA
J gene: TRBJ1-5
clone size: few
CDR3 protein: CAWKTQGGYQPQHF
CDR3 DNA: TGTGCCTGGAAGACACAGGGCGGGTATCAGCCCCAGCATTTT

V gene: TRBV20-1
CDR3 length: 15
D gene: TRBD1
J gene: TRBJ1-1
clone size: NA
CDR3 protein: CSAADRGTWETEAFF
CDR3 DNA: TGCAGTGCTGCGGACAGGGGGACTTGGGAGACTGAAGCTTTCTTT

V gene: TRBV4-3
CDR3 length: 15
D gene: TRBD1
J gene: TRBJ1-1
clone size: NA
CDR3 protein: CASSQRQGLVTEAFF
CDR3 DNA: TGCGCCAGCAGCCAAAGACAGGGGTTGGTCACTGAAGCTTTCTTT

V gene: TRBV13
CDR3 length: 19
D gene: TRBD2
J gene: TRBJ2-1
clone size: NA
CDR3 protein: CASSALGLAGESSYNEQFF
CDR3 DNA: TGTGCCAGCAGCGCTCTAGGACTAGCGGGAGAGAGCTCCTACAATGAGCAGTTCTTC

V gene: TRBV5-1
CDR3 length: 16
D gene: NA
J gene: TRBJ2-1
clone size: NA
CDR3 protein: CASSSHGSGAENEQFF
CDR3 DNA: TGCGCCAGCAGCTCCCACGGGTCAGGGGCTGAGAATGAGCAGTTCTTC